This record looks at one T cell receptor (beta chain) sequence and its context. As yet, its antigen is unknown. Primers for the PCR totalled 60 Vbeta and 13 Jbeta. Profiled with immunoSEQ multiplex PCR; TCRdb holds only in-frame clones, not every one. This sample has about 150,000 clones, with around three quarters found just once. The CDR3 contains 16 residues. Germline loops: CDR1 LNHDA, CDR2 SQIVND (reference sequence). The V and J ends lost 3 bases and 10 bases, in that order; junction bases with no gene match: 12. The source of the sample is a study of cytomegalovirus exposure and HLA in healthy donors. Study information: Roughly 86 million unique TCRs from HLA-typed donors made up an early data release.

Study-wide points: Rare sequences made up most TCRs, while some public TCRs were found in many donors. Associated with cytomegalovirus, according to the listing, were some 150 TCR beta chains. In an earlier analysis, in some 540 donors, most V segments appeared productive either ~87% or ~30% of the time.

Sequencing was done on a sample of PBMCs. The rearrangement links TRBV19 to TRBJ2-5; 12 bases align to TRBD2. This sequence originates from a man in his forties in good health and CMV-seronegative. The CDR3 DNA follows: TGTGCCAGTAGTATCTCTCGGGGGACTAGCGGGTTGAGCCAGTACTTC. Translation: CASSISRGTSGLSQYF.